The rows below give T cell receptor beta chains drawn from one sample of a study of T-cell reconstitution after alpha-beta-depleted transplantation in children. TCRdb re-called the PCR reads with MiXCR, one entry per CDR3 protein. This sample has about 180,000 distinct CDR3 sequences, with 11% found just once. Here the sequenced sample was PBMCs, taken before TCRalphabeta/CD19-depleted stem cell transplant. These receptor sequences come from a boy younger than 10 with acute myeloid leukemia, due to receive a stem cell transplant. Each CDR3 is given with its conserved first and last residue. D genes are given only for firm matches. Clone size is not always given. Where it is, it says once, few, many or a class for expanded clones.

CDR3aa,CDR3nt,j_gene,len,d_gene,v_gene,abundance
CASRRNTPPIF,TGTGCCAGCAGGCGTAACACCCCACCTATCTTC,TRBJ2-5,11,NA,TRBV11-2,many
CASSAYRAQETQYF,TGCGCCAGCAGCGCCTACCGGGCCCAAGAGACCCAGTACTTC,TRBJ2-5,14,NA,TRBV5-1,many
CASSVPVNTGELFF,TGTGCCAGCAGTGTCCCCGTTAACACCGGGGAGCTGTTTTTT,TRBJ2-2,14,NA,TRBV6-1,many
CASSLKTEASTDTQYF,TGTGCCAGCAGCTTGAAGACAGAAGCTAGCACAGATACGCAGTATTTT,TRBJ2-3,16,NA,TRBV5-6,many
CASSVATRAGGTDTQYF,TGTGCCAGCAGCGTAGCTACCCGGGCCGGGGGAACAGATACGCAGTATTTT,TRBJ2-3,17,NA,TRBV9,many
CASSLWGTTEAFF,TGTGCCAGCAGCTTATGGGGGACCACTGAAGCTTTCTTT,TRBJ1-1,13,NA,TRBV7-9,many
CASSPGQGINEKLFF,TGCGCCAGCAGCCCCGGACAGGGCATTAATGAAAAACTGTTTTTT,TRBJ1-4,15,TRBD1,TRBV5-1,many
CASRINSLNTGELFF,TGCGCCAGCAGAATCAACAGTTTGAACACCGGGGAGCTGTTTTTT,TRBJ2-2,15,NA,TRBV5-1,many
CASRPSSRDLVSYEQYF,TGTGCCAGCAGGCCCTCGAGCCGGGACTTAGTCTCCTACGAGCAGTACTTC,TRBJ2-7,17,NA,TRBV7-9,many
CASSLGLARETQYF,TGTGCCAGCAGCTTGGGACTAGCAAGGGAGACCCAGTACTTC,TRBJ2-5,14,TRBD2,TRBV11-2,many
CASSLGGVSYNEQFF,TGCGCCAGCAGCTTGGGTGGGGTCTCCTACAATGAGCAGTTCTTC,TRBJ2-1,15,NA,TRBV5-1,many
CASSLVQGSTF,TGTGCCAGCAGCTTAGTACAGGGGAGCACCTTC,TRBJ1-2,11,TRBD1,TRBV11-2,many
CSAPGGGGDTDTQYF,TGCAGTGCTCCAGGGGGTGGGGGGGACACAGATACGCAGTATTTT,TRBJ2-3,15,NA,TRBV20-1,few
CTSSLDSWLAGGPWDTDTQYF,TGTACCAGCAGCTTAGACTCGTGGCTAGCGGGAGGGCCGTGGGACACAGATACGCAGTATTTT,TRBJ2-3,21,TRBD2,TRBV11-2,NA
CASSRQGHETQYF,TGTGCCAGCAGTAGACAGGGTCACGAGACCCAGTACTTC,TRBJ2-5,13,TRBD1,TRBV25-1,many
CASKPIGGGTDTQYF,TGCGCCAGCAAGCCCATCGGGGGAGGCACAGATACGCAGTATTTT,TRBJ2-3,15,NA,TRBV5-1,many
CASSSTIQGARGAEAFF,TGCGCCAGCAGCTCAACGATCCAGGGGGCGCGGGGCGCTGAAGCTTTCTTT,TRBJ1-1,17,TRBD1,TRBV5-1,many
CASKHPVGGYTF,TGTGCCAGCAAACATCCGGTGGGTGGCTACACCTTC,TRBJ1-2,12,NA,TRBV11-2,many
CASSVTGTGGLAMETQYF,TGTGCCAGCAGCGTGACCGGGACAGGGGGACTAGCGATGGAGACCCAGTACTTC,TRBJ2-5,18,NA,TRBV5-4,many
CASSWSGQGVADTQYF,TGTGCCAGCAGTTGGTCTGGACAGGGGGTGGCAGATACGCAGTATTTT,TRBJ2-3,16,TRBD1,TRBV2,many
CASSLGQGYHEQFF,TGCGCCAGCAGCTTGGGACAGGGGTACCATGAGCAGTTCTTC,TRBJ2-1,14,TRBD1,TRBV5-1,many
CASSARDWVYNEQFF,TGTGCCAGCAGCGCCCGGGACTGGGTCTACAATGAGCAGTTCTTC,TRBJ2-1,15,NA,TRBV9,many
CASSAWDSSYEQYF,TGTGCCAGCAGTGCGTGGGACAGCTCCTACGAGCAGTACTTC,TRBJ2-7,14,TRBD1,TRBV2,many
CATSDGINYGYTF,TGTGCCACCAGTGATGGGATAAACTATGGCTACACCTTC,TRBJ1-2,13,NA,TRBV24-1,few
CASSQPFLGSPYNEQFF,TGTGCCAGTAGTCAACCCTTCCTTGGGAGCCCCTACAATGAGCAGTTCTTC,TRBJ2-1,17,NA,TRBV19,many
CASSPGWGAGRFPGELFF,TGCGCCAGCAGCCCCGGTTGGGGAGCGGGGCGTTTTCCCGGGGAGCTGTTTTTT,TRBJ2-2,18,TRBD2,TRBV4-1,many
CASSSLKGNTEAFF,TGTGCCAGCAGCTCCCTTAAGGGGAACACTGAAGCTTTCTTT,TRBJ1-1,14,NA,TRBV11-2,many
CASSQEDLKREPQHF,TGCGCCAGCAGCCAAGAGGACCTGAAAAGGGAGCCCCAGCATTTT,TRBJ1-5,15,NA,TRBV4-1,many
CATLRETDTQYF,TGTGCCACCCTCCGCGAGACAGATACGCAGTATTTT,TRBJ2-3,12,NA,TRBV28,many
CSAGDRAQQHKNIQYF,TGCAGTGCTGGGGACAGGGCCCAGCAACACAAAAACATTCAGTACTTC,TRBJ2-4,16,TRBD1,TRBV20-1,many
CASSYPQGMNTEAFF,TGTGCCAGCAGTTACCCGCAGGGCATGAACACTGAAGCTTTCTTT,TRBJ1-1,15,NA,TRBV6-5,many
CSAGARDQPQHF,TGCAGCGCCGGAGCAAGAGATCAGCCCCAGCATTTT,TRBJ1-5,12,NA,TRBV29-1,many
CSVAVGGGYGYTF,TGCAGCGTGGCGGTAGGGGGAGGCTATGGCTACACCTTC,TRBJ1-2,13,NA,TRBV29-1,many
CASSIIVTGGTTGELFF,TGCGCCAGCAGTATTATCGTGACAGGGGGTACCACCGGGGAGCTGTTTTTT,TRBJ2-2,17,TRBD1,TRBV5-1,many
CASSESGGRGITDTQYF,TGTGCCAGCAGTGAGTCGGGTGGGCGGGGCATTACAGATACGCAGTATTTT,TRBJ2-3,17,NA,TRBV6-1,few
CASSFTGGFYNEQFF,TGTGCCAGCAGCTTTACAGGGGGCTTCTACAATGAGCAGTTCTTC,TRBJ2-1,15,TRBD1,TRBV5-6,many
CASSGGTPSNQPQHF,TGTGCCAGCAGTGGGGGGACACCAAGCAATCAGCCCCAGCATTTT,TRBJ1-5,15,NA,TRBV6-1,few
CASSFMKPGLAGGPVGELFF,TGTGCCAGCAGCTTCATGAAACCGGGACTAGCGGGGGGGCCAGTCGGGGAGCTGTTTTTT,TRBJ2-2,20,TRBD2,TRBV7-9,many
CASRVGGDTGELFF,TGTGCCAGCAGGGTTGGGGGTGACACCGGGGAGCTGTTTTTT,TRBJ2-2,14,NA,TRBV6-2/TRBV6-3,many
CASTDRDRGRSPLHF,TGTGCCAGTACTGACCGGGACAGGGGGAGATCACCCCTCCACTTT,TRBJ1-6,15,TRBD1,TRBV19,few
CASSPQGQGLNEQFF,TGCGCCAGCAGCCCCCAGGGACAGGGGTTGAATGAGCAGTTCTTC,TRBJ2-1,15,TRBD1,TRBV5-1,many
CASSLLTNTEAFF,TGTGCCAGCAGCTTACTTACGAACACTGAAGCTTTCTTT,TRBJ1-1,13,NA,TRBV7-9,many
CASATERNTDTQYF,TGTGCCAGCGCCACGGAGCGGAACACAGATACGCAGTATTTT,TRBJ2-3,14,NA,TRBV7-9,many
CASSLTGANEQFF,TGTGCCAGCAGCTTGACTGGCGCCAATGAGCAGTTCTTC,TRBJ2-1,13,NA,TRBV5-4,many
CASSFSGNNEQFF,TGTGCCAGCAGTTTCTCCGGAAACAATGAGCAGTTCTTC,TRBJ2-1,13,NA,TRBV27,many
CASSYSMGVAEAFF,TGTGCCAGCAGTTACTCGATGGGTGTCGCTGAAGCTTTCTTT,TRBJ1-1,14,NA,TRBV6-5,few
CSAASGSFDEQYF,TGCAGTGCGGCTAGCGGGAGTTTCGACGAGCAGTACTTC,TRBJ2-7,13,TRBD2,TRBV20-1,medium-sized
CASSFRGTEAFF,TGTGCCAGCAGTTTCAGGGGCACTGAAGCTTTCTTT,TRBJ1-1,12,NA,TRBV12-3/TRBV12-4,many
CASSLEWEAYNEQFF,TGTGCCAGCAGCTTAGAGTGGGAGGCCTACAATGAGCAGTTCTTC,TRBJ2-1,15,NA,TRBV7-2,many
CASSSGYSGNTIYF,TGTGCCAGCAGTTCCGGGTACTCTGGAAACACCATATATTTT,TRBJ1-3,14,NA,TRBV12-3/TRBV12-4,many
CASSLEPSLSYEQYF,TGTGCCAGCAGCTTGGAACCCTCCCTCTCCTACGAGCAGTACTTC,TRBJ2-7,15,NA,TRBV5-6,many
CSARGVERGGLFSTDTQYF,TGCAGTGCTAGAGGTGTGGAGCGGGGGGGCTTGTTCAGCACAGATACGCAGTATTTT,TRBJ2-3,19,TRBD2,TRBV20-1,many
CASSLDLGGSAYNEQFF,TGTGCCAGCAGCTTAGATCTAGGCGGGAGTGCGTACAATGAGCAGTTCTTC,TRBJ2-1,17,TRBD2,TRBV11-3,many